A single sample is the source of the 10 T cell receptor beta chains below, sequenced in a study of early T cells in non-severe SARS-CoV-2 infection. Via MiXCR, TCRdb re-called the 5' RACE reads, giving one row per CDR3 protein. The data show tens of thousands of distinct CDR3 sequences, less than 15% seen once. The sample taken for sequencing was whole blood. Receptor source: an adult who was a healthcare worker with PCR-confirmed SARS-CoV-2 infection or an uninfected control (not recorded which).

This clonotype showed up just once. The genes are TRBV29-1 and TRBJ2-1; maybe TRBD1 (6 bases). Germline lookup yields CDR1 SQVTM and CDR2 ANQGSEA. The CDR3 is made up of 14 amino acids. V shed 1 base and J shed 0 bases, with 7 bases lying between them. The CDR3 reads CSVEGGPSYNEQFF. CDR3 nucleotides: TGCAGCGTTGAAGGGGGGCCCTCCTACAATGAGCAGTTCTTC.

The table lists this clonotype with a few counts. The chain employs TRBV7-2 and TRBJ2-5; D is perhaps TRBD1 (6 bases). CDR1 and CDR2 from the germline V gene are SGHTA and FQGNSA. The CDR3 consists of 14 residues. V lost 3 bases and J lost 2, with 10 bases in between. In DNA form, the CDR3 reads TGTGCCAGCAGCTTGGACAGAATTCAAGAGACCCAGTACTTC. Translated, it gives CASSLDRIQETQYF.

In its sample, this clonotype was seen many times. This sequence joins TRBV5-1 and TRBJ1-4; D may be TRBD1 (5 bases). Germline assignment: CDR1 SGHRS and CDR2 YFSETQ. The CDR3 runs to 16 residues. Deletions cut 4 bases from V and 3 bases from J, with 16 bases between. CDR3 DNA: TGCGCCAGCAGCCGCCGGGGGATTTCCTCTAATGAAAAACTGTTTTTT. Residues: CASSRRGISSNEKLFF. Combining the CDR3 with reference TRBV5-1 and TRBJ1-4 gives the whole variable domain KAGVTQTPRYLIKTRGQQVTLSCSPISGHRSVSWYQQTPGQGLQFLFEYFSETQRNKGNFPGRFSGRQFSNSRSEMNVSTLELGDSALYLCASSRRGISSNEKLFFGSGTQLSVL.

This clonotype has a handful of counts. The chain has TRBV6-5 and TRBJ2-3; TRBD2 is a possible D gene (5 bases). From germline, CDR1 is MNHEY and CDR2 SVGAGI. This CDR3 has 16 amino acids. V was cut by 0 bases and J by 6 bases, with 16 bases left in between. This CDR3 is CASSYSAARRTDTQYF. As DNA, the CDR3 is TGTGCCAGCAGTTACTCTGCGGCGCGGAGGACCGATACGCAGTATTTT.

This clonotype showed up just a few times. The rearrangement links TRBV11-3 to TRBJ2-1, with TRBD2 identical over 10 bases. Germline lookup yields CDR1 SGHNT and CDR2 YENEEA. J gave up 6 bases and V 5 bases, and 7 bases lay outside the gene matches. There are 15 residues in the CDR3. The CDR3 here is CASSVSGRAINEQFF. The CDR3, as DNA: TGTGCCAGCAGCGTGAGCGGGAGGGCGATCAATGAGCAGTTCTTC.

The rearrangement uses TRBV3-1 and TRBJ2-7; D unclear. There are 11 residues in the CDR3. Germline lookup yields CDR1 LGHDT and CDR2 YNNKEL (reference sequence). Trimming removed 6 bases from V and 6 bases from J, with 9 bases in between. DNA of the CDR3: TGTGCCAGCAGGTTCCGGAGCGAGCAGTACTTC. This translates into CASRFRSEQYF.

A word on this clonotype: The CDR3 end shows no conserved phenylalanine or tryptophan, and so a read error is likely. The chain links TRBV29-1 to TRBJ1-2; unclear D gene. V lost 7 bases to trimming and J lost 6 bases, with 12 bases between them. Germline V CDR1 and CDR2: SQVTM, ANQGSEA. CDR3 length: 11 amino acids. As DNA, the CDR3 is TGCAGCGCCGTGATTGGGGATGGCTACACCTAC. Protein sequence: CSAVIGDGYTY.

This clonotype was picked up a small number of times. The chain recombines TRBV29-1 with TRBJ2-1; weak D call: TRBD1 (5 bases). The CDR3 spans 13 residues. Trimming removed 4 bases at V and 5 bases at J, with 12 bases between. Germline loops: CDR1 SQVTM, CDR2 ANQGSEA. The CDR3 loop reads CSVGRRADNEQFF. As DNA, the CDR3 is TGCAGCGTTGGTCGCAGGGCCGACAATGAGCAGTTCTTC.

The chain joins TRBV7-2 to TRBJ1-3; no definite D call. There are 17 residues in the CDR3. Between the trimmed V and J ends, which lost 4 bases and 2 bases, there was a span of 18 bases. Germline V gene sequence: CDR1 SGHTA, CDR2 FQGNSA. The chain's CDR3 is CASSSGRGRATGNTIYF. CDR3 sequence (DNA): TGTGCCAGCAGCTCCGGCCGTGGACGCGCGACTGGAAACACCATATATTTT.

This clonotype was observed a few times. The chain combines TRBV4-1 with TRBJ2-6; tentatively, D is TRBD1 or TRBD2 (6 bases each). The CDR3 is 17 amino acids. The V and J ends lost 0 bases and 5 bases respectively, with 14 bases between them. Germline V CDR1 and CDR2: MGHRA, YSYEKL. The CDR3 DNA reads TGCGCCAGCAGCCAAGAGGGGGGCGGCGGCCGGGCCAACGTCCTGACTTTC. It yields the protein CASSQEGGGGRANVLTF.